This T cell receptor (beta chain) originates from a study of blood T cell repertoires in COVID-19. The table came from immunoSEQ multiplex PCR; TCRdb's copy has only in-frame clones and leaves some out. The data contain 170,000 or so clones, roughly 87% of them singletons. Two negative PCRs, clearance, or symptom resolution had been documented for recovered Cohort 3 donors. CDR1 is GTSNPN and CDR2 is SVGIG in the germline V gene (reference sequence). Trimming cost V 0 bases and J 7 bases; bases outside gene matches: 11. The CDR3 totals 16 residues. The sequenced material came from PBMCs or T cells enriched from blood (not recorded which). This clonotype was sampled from a woman aged 45-59 years who had recovered from COVID-19. The chain couples TRBV30 to TRBJ1-2; 10 bases fit TRBD1. CDR3 in amino acids: CAWSVRMGTGVGGYTF. The CDR3 DNA reads TGTGCCTGGAGTGTACGAATGGGGACAGGGGTAGGTGGCTACACCTTC.